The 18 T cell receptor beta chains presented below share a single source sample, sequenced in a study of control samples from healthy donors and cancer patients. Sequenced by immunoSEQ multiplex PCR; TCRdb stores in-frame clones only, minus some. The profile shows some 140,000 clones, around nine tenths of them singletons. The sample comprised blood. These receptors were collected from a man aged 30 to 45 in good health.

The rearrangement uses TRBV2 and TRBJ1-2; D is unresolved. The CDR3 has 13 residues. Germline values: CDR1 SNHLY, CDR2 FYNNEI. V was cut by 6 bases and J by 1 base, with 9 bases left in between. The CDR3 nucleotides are TGTGCCAGCAGAATCCAGCTTAACTATGGCTACACCTTC. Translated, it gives CASRIQLNYGYTF.

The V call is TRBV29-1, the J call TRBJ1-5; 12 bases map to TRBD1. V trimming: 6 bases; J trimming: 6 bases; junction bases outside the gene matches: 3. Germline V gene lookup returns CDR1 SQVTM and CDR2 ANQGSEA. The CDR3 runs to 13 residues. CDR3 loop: CSVRDRGRQPQHF. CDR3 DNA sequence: TGCAGCGTGCGGGACAGGGGGCGTCAGCCCCAGCATTTT.

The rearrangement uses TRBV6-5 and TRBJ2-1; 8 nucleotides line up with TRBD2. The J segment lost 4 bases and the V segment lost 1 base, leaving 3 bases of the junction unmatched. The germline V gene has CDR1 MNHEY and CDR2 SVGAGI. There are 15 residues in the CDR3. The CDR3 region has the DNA TGTGCCAGCAGTTACTTGGCGGGAGGTTACAATGAGCAGTTCTTC. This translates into CASSYLAGGYNEQFF.

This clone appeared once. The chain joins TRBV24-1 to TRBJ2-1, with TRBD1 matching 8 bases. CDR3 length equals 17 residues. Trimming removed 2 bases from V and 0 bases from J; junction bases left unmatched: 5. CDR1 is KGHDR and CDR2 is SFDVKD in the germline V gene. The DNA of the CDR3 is TGTGCCACCAGTGATTCGGACAGGGCTAACTCCTACAATGAGCAGTTCTTC. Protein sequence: CATSDSDRANSYNEQFF.

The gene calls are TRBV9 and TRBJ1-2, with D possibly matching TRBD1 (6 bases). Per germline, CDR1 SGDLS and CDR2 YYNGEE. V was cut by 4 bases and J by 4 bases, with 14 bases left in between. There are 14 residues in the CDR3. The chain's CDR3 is CASSPRGQSYGYTF. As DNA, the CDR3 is TGTGCCAGCAGCCCCCGGGGACAAAGCTATGGCTACACCTTC.

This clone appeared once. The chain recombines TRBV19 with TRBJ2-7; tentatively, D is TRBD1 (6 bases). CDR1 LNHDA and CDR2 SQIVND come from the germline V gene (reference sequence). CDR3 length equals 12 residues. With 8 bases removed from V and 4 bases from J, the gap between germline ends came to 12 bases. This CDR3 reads CASSTDRYEQYF. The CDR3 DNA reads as TGTGCCAGTTCCACGGACAGATACGAGCAGTACTTC.

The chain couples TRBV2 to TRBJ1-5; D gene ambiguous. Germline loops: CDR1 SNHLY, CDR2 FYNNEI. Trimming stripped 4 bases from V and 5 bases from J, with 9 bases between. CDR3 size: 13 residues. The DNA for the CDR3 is TGTGCCAGCAGTGCGGTTAGGTATCAGCCCCAGCATTTT. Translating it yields CASSAVRYQPQHF. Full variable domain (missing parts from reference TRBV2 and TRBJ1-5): EPEVTQTPSHQVTQMGQEVILRCVPISNHLYFYWYRQILGQKVEFLVSFYNNEISEKSEIFDDQFSVERPDGSNFTLKIRSTKLEDSAMYFCASSAVRYQPQHFGDGTRLSIL.

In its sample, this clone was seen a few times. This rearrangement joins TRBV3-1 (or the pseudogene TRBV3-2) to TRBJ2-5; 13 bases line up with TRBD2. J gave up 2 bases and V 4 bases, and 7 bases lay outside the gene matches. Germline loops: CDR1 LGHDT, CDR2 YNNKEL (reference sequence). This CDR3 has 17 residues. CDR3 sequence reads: CASSRGTSGNRQETQYF. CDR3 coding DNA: TGTGCCAGCAGCCGCGGGACTAGCGGGAATAGGCAAGAGACCCAGTACTTC.

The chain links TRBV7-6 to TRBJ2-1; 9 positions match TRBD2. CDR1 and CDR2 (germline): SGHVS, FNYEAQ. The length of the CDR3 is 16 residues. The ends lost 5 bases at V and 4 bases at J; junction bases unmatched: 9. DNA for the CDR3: TGTGCCAGCAGCCAAATGACTAGCGGACAGTACAATGAGCAGTTCTTC. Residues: CASSQMTSGQYNEQFF.

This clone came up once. This CDR3 reads CASSDGGVSTDTQYF. The DNA of the CDR3 is TGTGCCAGCAGTGACGGGGGAGTATCCACAGATACGCAGTATTTT. V and J are TRBV6-4 and TRBJ2-3; D possibly uses TRBD1 or TRBD2 (5 bases each). The CDR3 runs to 15 residues. V lost 2 bases to trimming and J lost 2 bases, with 11 bases between them. CDR1 is MRHNA, CDR2 SNTAGT, per germline.

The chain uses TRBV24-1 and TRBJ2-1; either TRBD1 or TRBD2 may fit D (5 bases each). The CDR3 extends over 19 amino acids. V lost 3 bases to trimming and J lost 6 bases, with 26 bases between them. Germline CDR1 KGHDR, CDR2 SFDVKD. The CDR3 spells CATSDTTGASLASGNEQFF. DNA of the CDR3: TGTGCCACCAGTGATACGACCGGGGCCTCTCTTGCCTCTGGCAATGAGCAGTTCTTC.

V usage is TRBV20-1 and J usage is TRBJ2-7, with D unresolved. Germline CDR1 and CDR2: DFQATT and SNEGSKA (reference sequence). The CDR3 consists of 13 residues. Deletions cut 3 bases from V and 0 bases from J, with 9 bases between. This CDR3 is CSASGPNSYEQYF. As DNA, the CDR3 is TGCAGTGCTAGTGGGCCCAACTCCTACGAGCAGTACTTC.

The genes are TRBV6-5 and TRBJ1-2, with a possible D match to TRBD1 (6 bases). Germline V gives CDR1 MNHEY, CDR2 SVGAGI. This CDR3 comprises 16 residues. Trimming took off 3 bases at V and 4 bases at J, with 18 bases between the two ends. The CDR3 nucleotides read TGTGCCAGCAGTTATACACGCGGAGGACAGACCTATGGCTACACCTTC. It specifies CASSYTRGGQTYGYTF.

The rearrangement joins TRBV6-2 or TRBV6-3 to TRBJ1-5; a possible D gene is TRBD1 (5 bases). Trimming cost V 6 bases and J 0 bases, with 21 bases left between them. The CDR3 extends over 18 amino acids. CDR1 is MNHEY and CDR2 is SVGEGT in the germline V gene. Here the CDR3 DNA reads TGTGCCAGCAGCCCCCCGGTGGAGGGGAAGGCTAGCAATCAGCCCCAGCATTTT. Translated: CASSPPVEGKASNQPQHF.

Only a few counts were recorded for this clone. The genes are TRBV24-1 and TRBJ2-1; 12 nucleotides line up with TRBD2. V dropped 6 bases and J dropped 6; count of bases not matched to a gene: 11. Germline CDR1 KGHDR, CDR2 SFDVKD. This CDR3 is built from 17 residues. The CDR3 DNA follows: TGTGCCACCAGTACTGGGGCGACTAGCGGGAGTTTCAATGAGCAGTTCTTC. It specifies CATSTGATSGSFNEQFF.

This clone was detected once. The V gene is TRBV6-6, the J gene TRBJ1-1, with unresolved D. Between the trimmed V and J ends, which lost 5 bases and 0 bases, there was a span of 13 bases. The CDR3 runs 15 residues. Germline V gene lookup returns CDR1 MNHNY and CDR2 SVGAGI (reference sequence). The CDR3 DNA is TGTGCCAGCAGTCACATGAATTTGATGAACACTGAAGCTTTCTTT. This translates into CASSHMNLMNTEAFF.

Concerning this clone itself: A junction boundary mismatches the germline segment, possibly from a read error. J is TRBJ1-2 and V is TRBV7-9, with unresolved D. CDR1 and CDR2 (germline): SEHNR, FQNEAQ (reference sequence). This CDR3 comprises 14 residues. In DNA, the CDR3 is TGTGCCAGCAGCTTAGATTACCCCCACGGAGGCTGCACCTTC. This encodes CASSLDYPHGGCTF.

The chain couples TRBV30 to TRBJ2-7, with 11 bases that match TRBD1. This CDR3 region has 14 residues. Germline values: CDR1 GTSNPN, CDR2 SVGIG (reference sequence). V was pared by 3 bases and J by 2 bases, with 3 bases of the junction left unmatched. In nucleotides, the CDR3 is TGTGCCTGGAGCGGGACAGGGGGAACCTACGAGCAGTACTTC. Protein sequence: CAWSGTGGTYEQYF.